The clone carrying this T cell receptor (beta chain) is medium-sized by share. The sample comes from a study of Tregs in tolerant kidney transplant recipients. Germline V gene lookup returns CDR1 SGHVS and CDR2 FQNEAQ. Trimming took 1 base from V and 6 from J, leaving 25 bases between them. The CDR3 is 18 amino acids. TCRdb's table, derived via immunoSEQ multiplex PCR, lists solely in-frame clones and lacks some. The repertoire includes over 60,000 clones, about 83% of them detected once, and 4.5% to 5.5% sits in the top ten. The sample was CD4+ T cells from blood. This receptor was identified in a human donor in good health. The chain joins TRBV7-8 to TRBJ2-7; the D gene is possibly TRBD2 (6 bases). This CDR3 reads CASSLVPTRVGGEAEQYF. In DNA, the CDR3 is TGTGCCAGCAGCTTAGTTCCGACCAGGGTGGGCGGGGAGGCCGAGCAGTACTTC.